The 5 T cell receptor beta chains listed next were all sequenced from one sample in a study of cytomegalovirus exposure and HLA in healthy donors. Both 60 Vbeta primers and 13 Jbeta primers went into the PCR. Sequenced by immunoSEQ multiplex PCR; TCRdb stores in-frame clones only, minus some. The table shows 95,000 to 100,000 clones, with approximately 74% occurring only once. Sequencing was done on a sample of PBMCs. Receptor source: a woman in her thirties or forties in good health and CMV-seronegative.

To note about this clone: The junction departs from germline at one end; a sequencing error may be responsible. The CDR3 reads CAVSGTGDNEQFF. In DNA form, the CDR3 reads TGTGCCGTCAGTGGAACAGGGGACAATGAGCAGTTCTTC. The V and J genes are TRBV10-3 and TRBJ2-1; 7 bases fit TRBD1. The length of the CDR3 is 13 residues. CDR1 is ENHRY, CDR2 SYGVKD, per germline.

The rearrangement uses TRBV5-1 and TRBJ1-2; D might be TRBD1 (5 bases). The CDR3 sequence is 14 residues long. Per germline, CDR1 SGHRS and CDR2 YFSETQ. Trimming shortened V by 0 bases and J by 8 bases, and 14 bases separated the two germline ends. CDR3 bases: TGCGCCAGCAGCTTGGTACCTCAGGGTAGCGGCTACACCTTC. It encodes CASSLVPQGSGYTF.

The chain joins TRBV10-3 to TRBJ2-7, with TRBD2 matching over 12 bases. CDR1 and CDR2 (germline): ENHRY, SYGVKD. The length of the CDR3 is 14 residues. V lost 6 bases, J lost 7 bases, and 7 bases stayed unmatched. The CDR3 protein is CAIRTSGSIGEQYF. The DNA for the CDR3 is TGTGCCATCAGGACTAGCGGGAGTATTGGTGAGCAGTACTTC.

This chain links TRBV19 with TRBJ1-1; D gene ambiguous. From germline, CDR1 is LNHDA and CDR2 SQIVND (reference sequence). The V gene lost 5 bases and the J gene lost 0 bases, with 10 bases spanning the gap. The CDR3 loop spans 14 amino acids. The CDR3 DNA follows: TGTGCCAGTAGTTTGCGGGCCATGAACACTGAAGCTTTCTTT. It specifies CASSLRAMNTEAFF.

This chain uses TRBV6-5 with TRBJ2-1; 8 nucleotides match TRBD1. Per germline, CDR1 MNHEY and CDR2 SVGAGI. CDR3 length equals 15 residues. The V and J ends lost 5 bases and 9 bases, in that order; junction bases with no gene match: 12. The CDR3 spells CASSPNGQGFSEQFF. Here the CDR3 DNA reads TGTGCCAGCAGTCCGAACGGACAGGGTTTCAGTGAGCAGTTCTTC.